The T cell receptor beta chain under discussion was sequenced for a study of CD8+CD57+ T cells in acquired aplastic anemia. At the level of the study: The mean DNA yield obtained from sorted CD4+ and CD8+ cells came to 3 to 3.5 ug. General study results and limits: Over 25 shared CD8+ CDR3s appeared highly expressed within patients' immunodominant clones.

The CDR3 spans 16 residues. Between the trimmed V and J ends, which lost 1 base and 0 bases, there was a span of 12 bases. Germline V lookup: CDR1 MNHNS, CDR2 SASEGT. Comments on this clonotype: Its target is not known.

Genomic DNA was employed as the template in profiling TCR beta VDJ and CDR3. TCRdb processed the reads anew with MiXCR; each CDR3 protein has one entry. The data show 250,000 to 300,000 distinct CDR3 sequences, approximately 55% seen once. The origin of this receptor is a human donor with severe aplastic anemia or a healthy control (not recorded which). Sequences were obtained from sorted CD4+, CD8+, or CD8+CD57+ T cells (not recorded which) from PBMCs. V gene TRBV6-1 combines with J gene TRBJ1-1; D gene ambiguous. The CDR3 sequence is CASSEGTRAVNTEAFF. The CDR3 DNA reads as TGTGCCAGCAGTGAAGGGACGAGGGCCGTGAACACTGAAGCTTTCTTT.